What follows are 30 T cell receptor beta chains derived from one specimen sequenced in a study of graft-versus-host responses after intestinal transplantation. Sequencing used immunoSEQ multiplex PCR; TCRdb keeps in-frame clones, though not all of them. The top ten clones hold less than 5% of a sample with under 75,000 clones, 90% of them seen once. No antigens are known for them. The sample was unstimulated CD8+ T cells sorted from spleen or lymph node cells, taken before transplant. The receptors were gathered from a human donor who was the organ donor for an intestinal transplant.

The CDR3 here is CASSEWDIRTDTQYF. The DNA of the CDR3 is TGTGCCAGCAGCGAATGGGACATTCGCACAGATACGCAGTATTTT. The chain uses TRBV9 and TRBJ2-3; possible D gene TRBD1, 6 bases. CDR1 SGDLS and CDR2 YYNGEE come from the germline V gene. The CDR3 covers 15 residues. Trimming left V 3 bases short and J 1 base short, with 12 bases between. Looking up the rest from reference TRBV9 and TRBJ2-3 gives the full variable domain: DSGVTQTPKHLITATGQRVTLRCSPRSGDLSVYWYQQSLDQGLQFLIQYYNGEERAKGNILERFSAQQFPDLHSELNLSSLELGDSALYFCASSEWDIRTDTQYFGPGTRLTVL.

The chain carries TRBV11-3 and TRBJ2-1, with TRBD2 as a possible D gene (7 bases). Trimming left V 1 base short and J 10 bases short, with 20 bases between. Germline V gene sequence: CDR1 SGHNT, CDR2 YENEEA. This CDR3 has 16 residues. The CDR3 DNA follows: TGTGCCAGCAGCTTAGCCCCTTGGGGGCGGGGGAACGAGCAGTTCTTC. This codes for CASSLAPWGRGNEQFF.

The V gene is TRBV29-1, the J gene TRBJ2-1; 9 nucleotides line up with TRBD2. CDR3 length equals 14 residues. Germline loops: CDR1 SQVTM, CDR2 ANQGSEA. V was pared by 6 bases and J by 3 bases, with 6 bases of the junction left unmatched. The CDR3 loop is CSVPSRGGYNEQFF. The CDR3 nucleotides are TGCAGCGTCCCCTCGCGGGGGGGCTACAATGAGCAGTTCTTC.

V is TRBV2 and J is TRBJ2-7; D might be TRBD1 (5 bases). Trimming removed 6 bases at V and 4 bases at J, with 16 bases between. Germline V gives CDR1 SNHLY, CDR2 FYNNEI. CDR3 length equals 14 residues. The CDR3 region is CASRKTGFGYEQYV. The CDR3 DNA is TGTGCCAGCAGGAAAACAGGTTTCGGATACGAGCAGTACGTC.

The V call is TRBV19, the J call TRBJ1-2, with D unclear. Germline CDR1 and CDR2: LNHDA and SQIVND (reference sequence). The CDR3 loop spans 14 amino acids. Trimming left V 2 bases short and J 4 bases short, with 11 bases between. The CDR3 nucleotides read TGTGCCAGTAGTATATTCGATTTCGGCTATGGCTACACCTTC. This translates into CASSIFDFGYGYTF.

The chain combines TRBV29-1 with TRBJ1-1; 7 nucleotides align to TRBD1. The CDR3 runs 15 residues. V gave up 0 bases and J gave up 3 bases; unmatched junction bases: 7. Germline V gene data show CDR1 as SQVTM and CDR2 as ANQGSEA. CDR3 nucleotide sequence: TGCAGCGTTGAAGATCCCGACAGGGAGGACACTGAAGCTTTCTTT. Its translation: CSVEDPDREDTEAFF.

The V and J genes are TRBV5-1 and TRBJ2-6; D is unclear. This CDR3 is built from 16 residues. The V end lost 0 bases, the J end lost 0 bases, and 7 bases lay between the germline ends. Per the germline V gene, CDR1 is SGHRS and CDR2 is YFSETQ. The CDR3 loop is CASSLDRLSGANVLTF. For the CDR3, the DNA is TGCGCCAGCAGCTTGGACCGACTCTCTGGGGCCAACGTCCTGACTTTC.

The gene calls are TRBV5-5 and TRBJ1-5; perhaps TRBD1 as D (5 bases). The length of the CDR3 is 17 residues. V was cut by 0 bases and J by 5 bases, with 18 bases left in between. Germline loops: CDR1 SGHKS, CDR2 YYEKEE (reference sequence). The CDR3 nucleotides read TGTGCCAGCAGCTTGGCCTTGGTGGGAGGGACCCATCAGCCCCAGCATTTT. Translated, it gives CASSLALVGGTHQPQHF. Variable domain in full (rest from reference TRBV5-5 and TRBJ1-5): DAGVTQSPTHLIKTRGQQVTLRCSPISGHKSVSWYQQVLGQGPQFIFQYYEKEERGRGNFPDRFSARQFPNYSSELNVNALLLGDSALYLCASSLALVGGTHQPQHFGDGTRLSIL.

The CDR3 is CASSPRTSGGLHTGELFF. In nucleotides, the CDR3 is TGTGCCAGCAGCCCGCGGACTAGCGGGGGACTCCACACCGGGGAGCTGTTTTTT. The V gene is TRBV4-2, the J gene TRBJ2-2, with TRBD2 matching 13 bases. The germline CDR1 and CDR2 sequences are LGHNA and YNFKEQ. V was pared by 4 bases and J by 3 bases, with 8 bases of the junction left unmatched. The CDR3 has 18 residues.

The V and J genes are TRBV7-9 and TRBJ2-1; tentative D call: TRBD2 (7 bases). The CDR3 extends over 14 amino acids. CDR1 and CDR2 from the germline V gene are SEHNR and FQNEAQ (reference sequence). The germline V and J ends were trimmed by 5 bases and 6 bases, with 14 bases remaining between them. The CDR3 bases are TGTGCCAGCAGCAACCTGGGGGGGCTCAATGAGCAGTTCTTC. It translates to CASSNLGGLNEQFF. The full variable domain, with the rest looked up from reference TRBV7-9 and TRBJ2-1, is DTGVSQNPRHKITKRGQNVTFRCDPISEHNRLYWYRQTLGQGPEFLTYFQNEAQLEKSRLLSDRFSAERPKGSFSTLEIQRTEQGDSAMYLCASSNLGGLNEQFFGPGTRLTVL.

This chain connects TRBV5-1 to TRBJ2-3; 9 bases agree with TRBD2. V trimming: 6 bases; J trimming: 0 bases; junction bases outside the gene matches: 11. CDR1 SGHRS and CDR2 YFSETQ come from the germline V gene. This CDR3 has 17 residues. The CDR3 is CASKRRRGGYSTDTQYF. Written as DNA, the CDR3 is TGCGCCAGCAAGCGTCGGCGGGGGGGCTATAGCACAGATACGCAGTATTTT.

This chain joins TRBV7-9 and TRBJ1-1, with D unclear. The V end was cut by 3 bases, the J end by 2 bases, with 7 bases between. The V gene's germline CDR1 is SEHNR and CDR2 FQNEAQ (reference sequence). The CDR3 length is 13 residues. The CDR3: CASSLGSNTEAFF. The CDR3 DNA is TGTGCCAGCAGCTTGGGCTCCAACACTGAAGCTTTCTTT.

The chain employs TRBV5-1 and TRBJ2-2; D is uncertain. The CDR3 has 15 residues. V was shortened by 0 bases and J by 0 bases, with 6 bases between the two germline ends. The germline CDR1 and CDR2 sequences are SGHRS and YFSETQ. The CDR3 bases are TGCGCCAGCAGCTTGGAACAGACGAACACCGGGGAGCTGTTTTTT. This translates into CASSLEQTNTGELFF. Based on the CDR3 plus reference TRBV5-1 and TRBJ2-2, the full variable domain is KAGVTQTPRYLIKTRGQQVTLSCSPISGHRSVSWYQQTPGQGLQFLFEYFSETQRNKGNFPGRFSGRQFSNSRSEMNVSTLELGDSALYLCASSLEQTNTGELFFGEGSRLTVL.

V gene TRBV6-5 combines with J gene TRBJ2-7, with 8 bases that match TRBD2. V gave up 6 bases and J gave up 4 bases; unmatched junction bases: 11. The CDR3 has 15 residues. Germline lookup yields CDR1 MNHEY and CDR2 SVGAGI. This CDR3 is CASRAGTGGHYEQYV. As DNA, the CDR3 is TGTGCCAGCAGAGCCGGGACGGGGGGGCATTACGAGCAGTACGTC.

The chain links TRBV6-1 to TRBJ2-7; perhaps TRBD2 as D (5 bases). CDR1 and CDR2 (germline): MNHNS, SASEGT. The V end was cut by 6 bases, the J end by 0 bases, with 12 bases between. The CDR3 runs 14 residues. In DNA, the CDR3 is TGTGCCAGCAGGACGACTGGGAGCTCCTACGAGCAGTACGTC. Translating it yields CASRTTGSSYEQYV.

CDR3 bases: TGTGCCAGCAGCCTAGCGGGGGACCTCCAAGAGACCCAGTACTTC. The encoded protein is CASSLAGDLQETQYF. V usage is TRBV5-6 and J usage is TRBJ2-5, with 10 bases fitting TRBD2. V lost 4 bases, J lost 1 base, and 4 bases stayed unmatched. The CDR3 extends over 15 amino acids. CDR1 is SGHDT, CDR2 YYEEEE, per germline.

This clone was observed a single time. V and J are TRBV5-6 and TRBJ1-6; D is undetermined. The CDR3 is 14 amino acids. Germline V CDR1 and CDR2: SGHDT, YYEEEE. The ends were cut back, 3 bases at V and 7 bases at J, with 11 bases in the middle. CDR3 protein: CASSSTQANSPLHF. In DNA form, the CDR3 reads TGTGCCAGCAGCTCAACACAAGCGAATTCACCCCTCCACTTT.

J is TRBJ2-5 and V is TRBV4-2; 8 positions match TRBD1. V lost 4 bases to trimming and J lost 5 bases; unmatched junction nucleotides: 3. The CDR3 covers 13 residues. Germline assignment: CDR1 LGHNA and CDR2 YNFKEQ. The CDR3 protein is CASSLRGRETQYF. In DNA, the CDR3 is TGTGCCAGCAGCCTCAGGGGGCGGGAGACCCAGTACTTC.

The V gene is TRBV7-2, the J gene TRBJ1-1; TRBD1 aligns across 9 bases. This CDR3 has 15 amino acids. The V segment lost 1 base and the J segment 3 bases; nucleotides outside the gene matches: 3. The germline V gene has CDR1 SGHTA and CDR2 FQGNSA. CDR3 bases: TGTGCCAGCAGCTTAGTTCGGGACAGGGACACTGAAGCTTTCTTT. Translation gives CASSLVRDRDTEAFF.

The CDR3 sequence: CASSLVTGTGYTF. The DNA of the CDR3 is TGTGCCAGCAGCTTAGTAACAGGGACCGGCTACACCTTC. V and J are TRBV7-6 and TRBJ1-2; possibly TRBD1 for D (6 bases). The CDR3 length is 13 residues. V lost 1 base to trimming and J lost 8 bases, with 11 bases between them. In germline, CDR1 is SGHVS, CDR2 FNYEAQ.

This sequence joins TRBV13 and TRBJ1-2, with D possibly matching TRBD1 (6 bases). Trimming pared 3 bases from V and 4 bases from J, leaving 18 bases between. The CDR3 totals 16 residues. Germline loops: CDR1 PRHDT, CDR2 FYEKMQ (reference sequence). The CDR3 loop is CASSFEAGVGSYGYTF. DNA for the CDR3: TGTGCCAGCAGCTTCGAAGCAGGGGTTGGAAGCTATGGCTACACCTTC.

This chain joins TRBV11-1 and TRBJ2-5, with D maybe TRBD2 (5 bases). In germline, CDR1 is SGHAT, CDR2 FQDESV (reference sequence). The CDR3 contains 16 residues. Between the trimmed V and J ends, which lost 1 base and 5 bases, there was a span of 17 bases. The CDR3: CASSLGGLARGETQYF. In nucleotides, the CDR3 is TGTGCCAGCAGCTTAGGAGGCCTTGCCAGAGGGGAGACCCAGTACTTC.

V is TRBV5-6 and J is TRBJ1-5; 9 positions agree with TRBD1. J gave up 6 bases and V 4 bases, and 8 bases lay outside the gene matches. Germline CDR1 and CDR2: SGHDT and YYEEEE. The CDR3 sequence is 15 residues long. CDR3 DNA: TGTGCCAGCAGCGTTCAGGGACAGGGTGCTCAGCCCCAGCATTTT. Protein: CASSVQGQGAQPQHF. Using reference TRBV5-6 and TRBJ1-5 for the parts outside the CDR3, the full variable domain is DAGVTQSPTHLIKTRGQQVTLRCSPKSGHDTVSWYQQALGQGPQFIFQYYEEEERQRGNFPDRFSGHQFPNYSSELNVNALLLGDSALYLCASSVQGQGAQPQHFGDGTRLSIL.

The V and J genes are TRBV27 and TRBJ1-2; D gene ambiguous. Trimming took 6 bases from V and 8 from J, leaving 19 bases between them. Looked up from germline, CDR1 is MNHEY and CDR2 is SMNVEV (reference sequence). This CDR3 has 14 residues. CDR3 residues: CASSTGISDLGYTF. Here the CDR3 DNA reads TGTGCCAGCAGCACCGGGATCTCAGACTTGGGCTACACCTTC.

The chain links TRBV28 to TRBJ2-3; 9 bases are a match to TRBD2. CDR3 length: 19 amino acids. In germline, CDR1 is MDHEN, CDR2 SYDVKM. V lost 4 bases and J lost 2; bases outside the gene matches: 16. The CDR3: CASSSLELAGPNPTDTQYF. CDR3 nucleotides: TGTGCCAGCAGTTCCCTCGAGCTAGCGGGGCCTAACCCCACAGATACGCAGTATTTT. Filled out from reference TRBV28 and TRBJ2-3, the complete variable domain reads DVKVTQSSRYLVKRTGEKVFLECVQDMDHENMFWYRQDPGLGLRLIYFSYDVKMKEKGDIPEGYSVSREKKERFSLILESASTNQTSMYLCASSSLELAGPNPTDTQYFGPGTRLTVL.

J is TRBJ2-3 and V is TRBV6-1, with TRBD2 identical over 8 bases. Germline lookup yields CDR1 MNHNS and CDR2 SASEGT. CDR3 length: 17 residues. The trim removed 3 bases at V and 2 bases at J, leaving 10 bases unmatched. CDR3 nucleotide sequence: TGTGCCAGCAGTGATTCTTTTAGCGGGGCTTCCACAGATACGCAGTATTTT. Translated: CASSDSFSGASTDTQYF.

The chain links TRBV4-1 to TRBJ2-6; D unclear. The CDR3 sequence is 15 residues long. Trimming left V 2 bases short and J 2 bases short, with 7 bases between. CDR1 and CDR2 from the germline V gene are MGHRA and YSYEKL. CDR3: CASSQLIAGANVLTF. The CDR3, as DNA: TGCGCCAGCAGCCAATTAATAGCTGGGGCCAACGTCCTGACTTTC.

J is TRBJ2-7 and V is TRBV28, with 15 nucleotides matching TRBD2. This CDR3 comprises 18 residues. Germline V gene lookup returns CDR1 MDHEN and CDR2 SYDVKM. Trimming took 6 bases from V and 2 from J; bases not matched to a gene: 11. The CDR3 sequence: CASSLSGTSGGSPYEQYV. CDR3 bases: TGTGCCAGCAGCCTATCCGGGACTAGCGGGGGGTCCCCCTACGAGCAGTACGTC.

The V gene is TRBV27, the J gene TRBJ1-6; D uncertain. The CDR3 has 13 residues. Per germline, CDR1 MNHEY and CDR2 SMNVEV (reference sequence). V lost 9 bases and J lost 0, with 6 bases in between. CDR3 residues: CASASSYNSPLHF. CDR3 coding DNA: TGTGCCAGTGCGAGCTCCTATAATTCACCCCTCCACTTT.

This clone appeared a single time. This chain uses TRBV7-9 with TRBJ2-6; 7 bases fit TRBD1. Germline values: CDR1 SEHNR, CDR2 FQNEAQ (reference sequence). This CDR3 has 19 amino acids. Trimming at V came to 5 bases and at J to 1 base, leaving 14 bases not matched to a gene. This CDR3 is CASSQKGDSLQSGANVLTF. For the CDR3, the DNA is TGTGCCAGCAGCCAAAAGGGGGACAGCCTTCAATCTGGGGCCAACGTCCTGACTTTC.